These 29 T cell receptor beta chains came from one sample sequenced in a study of shared clonotypes between healthy human individuals (dated by TCRdb to the early 2020s). Libraries came from the immunoSEQ multiplex PCR assay. TCRdb mirrors the immuneACCESS table, restricted to in-frame sequences. Some clones are absent from its copies; in checked studies, under half trace to an unresolved V gene, and the reason for the others is unknown. The sample table contains 450,000 or so clones; only one count was recorded for about 74% of them. In total, the top ten clones hold more than 10% of the sample. Sequenced input: PBMCs. Every receptor here comes from a woman aged 35 to 49 in good health. Some clones in this sample may be carry-over from other donors' samples.

The chain uses TRBV28 and TRBJ1-2, with no clear D. Trimming shortened V by 3 bases and J by 3 bases, and 11 bases separated the two germline ends. CDR1 is MDHEN and CDR2 is SYDVKM in the germline V gene. The CDR3 spans 14 residues. This CDR3 reads CASSLSETDYGYTF. In DNA form, the CDR3 reads TGTGCCAGCAGTTTGTCGGAAACGGACTATGGCTACACCTTC.

This chain joins TRBV11-1 and TRBJ2-7; 8 nucleotides match TRBD1. Germline-derived CDR1 and CDR2 are SGHAT and FQDESV (reference sequence). Trimming cost V 5 bases and J 3 bases; bases outside gene matches: 6. This CDR3 is built from 14 residues. CDR3 amino acids: CASSRGQGSYEQYF. For the CDR3, the DNA is TGTGCCAGCAGCCGCGGACAGGGCAGCTACGAGCAGTACTTC.

This clone was recorded once. CDR3 sequence: CASSFGGMTTGELFF. The CDR3 coding sequence is TGCGCCAGCAGCTTTGGAGGTATGACCACCGGGGAGCTGTTTTTT. The J gene is TRBJ2-2, the V gene TRBV5-1; TRBD2 is a possible D gene (5 bases). The V end lost 2 bases, the J end lost 4 bases, and 12 bases lay between the germline ends. Germline V gene sequence: CDR1 SGHRS, CDR2 YFSETQ. This CDR3 comprises 15 residues.

The genes are TRBV2 and TRBJ1-3; D is unclear. Per the germline V gene, CDR1 is SNHLY and CDR2 is FYNNEI. This CDR3 is 14 amino acids long. Deletions cut 5 bases from V and 0 bases from J, with 8 bases between. The CDR3 DNA follows: TGTGCCAGCAGTAAACCGAGCTCTGGAAACACCATATATTTT. This gives the protein CASSKPSSGNTIYF.

The V and J genes are TRBV9 and TRBJ1-5, with D perhaps TRBD1 (5 bases). CDR3 length equals 15 residues. Germline loops: CDR1 SGDLS, CDR2 YYNGEE. V shed 0 bases and J shed 6 bases, with 13 bases lying between them. This chain's CDR3 is CASSVDPGSPQPQHF. In DNA form, the CDR3 reads TGTGCCAGCAGCGTAGATCCAGGGTCACCTCAGCCCCAGCATTTT.

The chain combines TRBV9 with TRBJ2-1; D remains unclear. The ends were cut back, 4 bases at V and 0 bases at J, with 14 bases in the middle. There are 16 residues in the CDR3. Germline V gene sequence: CDR1 SGDLS, CDR2 YYNGEE. In nucleotides, the CDR3 is TGTGCCAGCAGCCCTCCGGCGGTCAGCTCCTACAATGAGCAGTTCTTC. Amino acid sequence: CASSPPAVSSYNEQFF. Supplemented by reference TRBV9 and TRBJ2-1, the full variable domain reads DSGVTQTPKHLITATGQRVTLRCSPRSGDLSVYWYQQSLDQGLQFLIQYYNGEERAKGNILERFSAQQFPDLHSELNLSSLELGDSALYFCASSPPAVSSYNEQFFGPGTRLTVL.

The chain carries TRBV30 and TRBJ1-2, with a weak D call TRBD1 (5 bases). CDR3 length: 14 residues. Germline V CDR1 and CDR2: GTSNPN, SVGIG (reference sequence). Trimming took 4 bases from V and 7 from J, leaving 19 bases between them. The CDR3 region is CAWTKFGGEGGYTF. CDR3 nucleotide sequence: TGTGCCTGGACCAAGTTCGGGGGGGAGGGTGGCTACACCTTC.

Note on this clone: Other DNA variants within this sample encode the same CDR3. The chain links TRBV5-1 to TRBJ1-1; tentative D call: TRBD1 (6 bases). Germline V lookup: CDR1 SGHRS, CDR2 YFSETQ. V lost 4 bases and J 1 base, leaving 14 bases between the germline ends. The CDR3 sequence is 15 residues long. Written as DNA, the CDR3 is TGCGCCAGCAGCCCAGACGGACAGCCGAACACTGAAGCTTTCTTT. The encoded protein is CASSPDGQPNTEAFF. Filled out from reference TRBV5-1 and TRBJ1-1, the complete variable domain reads KAGVTQTPRYLIKTRGQQVTLSCSPISGHRSVSWYQQTPGQGLQFLFEYFSETQRNKGNFPGRFSGRQFSNSRSEMNVSTLELGDSALYLCASSPDGQPNTEAFFGQGTRLTVV.

The V and J genes are TRBV4-3 and TRBJ1-2; 7 nucleotides agree with TRBD1. V lost 2 bases, J lost 0 bases, and 3 bases stayed unmatched. Germline CDR1 LGHNA, CDR2 YSLEER. The CDR3 is 15 residues long. The CDR3 sequence is CASSQHRGSNYGYTF. The CDR3 DNA reads as TGCGCCAGCAGCCAACACAGGGGATCTAACTATGGCTACACCTTC.

V gene TRBV19 combines with J gene TRBJ1-5; D unresolved. This CDR3 contains 15 residues. The germline V and J ends were trimmed by 5 bases and 1 base, with 12 bases remaining between them. Germline assignment: CDR1 LNHDA and CDR2 SQIVND (reference sequence). CDR3 region: CASSWRDGSNQPQHF. Here the CDR3 DNA reads TGTGCCAGTAGTTGGAGGGATGGAAGCAATCAGCCCCAGCATTTT.

Here the CDR3 reads CASSLGVGTNYGYTF. CDR3 nucleotide sequence: TGTGCCAGCAGCTTAGGGGTAGGCACTAACTATGGCTACACCTTC. The rearrangement uses TRBV7-2 and TRBJ1-2; no firm D call. The V gene's germline CDR1 is SGHTA and CDR2 FQGNSA. The V gene lost 1 base and the J gene lost 0 bases, with 9 bases spanning the gap. The CDR3 sequence is 15 residues long.

Worth noting for this clone: The junction differs from germline at one of its ends, possibly a read error. V gene TRBV29-1 combines with J gene TRBJ2-3; D possibly corresponds to TRBD1 (5 bases). This CDR3 is built from 14 residues. Germline CDR1 is SQVTM and CDR2 is ANQGSEA. In DNA, the CDR3 is TGCAGCGTCGAAGTAGGGGCTAGCACAGATACGCAGTATTTT. Translation gives CSVEVGASTDTQYF.

The genes are TRBV7-9 and TRBJ2-7, with D perhaps matching TRBD1 (6 bases). Trimming cost V 5 bases and J 4 bases, with 15 bases left between them. CDR3 length: 14 residues. Germline V gene lookup returns CDR1 SEHNR and CDR2 FQNEAQ (reference sequence). CDR3 in amino acids: CASSTFQGRYEQYF. Written as DNA, the CDR3 is TGTGCCAGCAGCACCTTTCAGGGGCGGTACGAGCAGTACTTC.

Of note for this clone: This likely came from a read error, as a far larger clone is one base away. Other nucleotide sequences in the sample specify the same CDR3. The chain links TRBV29-1 to TRBJ2-7; 7 nucleotides match TRBD1. The germline V gene has CDR1 SQVTM and CDR2 ANQGSEA. The CDR3 spans 12 residues. The ends lost 6 bases at V and 4 bases at J; junction bases unmatched: 6. The CDR3 nucleotides read TGCAGCGTAGGGGACAGTCAGTACGAGCAGTACTTC. The encoded protein is CSVGDSQYEQYF.

In this sample, this clone turned up many times. This likely reflects a read error, since a far larger clone is one base away. This chain links TRBV7-9 with TRBJ1-2; tentative D call: TRBD1 (5 bases). The V end lost 5 bases, the J end lost 4 bases, and 17 bases lay between the germline ends. The CDR3 covers 15 residues. Germline assignment: CDR1 SEHNR and CDR2 FQNEAQ (reference sequence). The CDR3 sequence: CASSPSGAEPYGYTF. In DNA, the CDR3 is TGTGCCAGCAGCCCATCCGGGGCCGAGCCCTATGGCTACACCTTC.

The rearrangement uses TRBV6-1 and TRBJ1-1, with D perhaps matching TRBD1 (6 bases). From germline, CDR1 is MNHNS and CDR2 SASEGT. The CDR3 contains 14 residues. The V end was cut by 8 bases, the J end by 10 bases, with 23 bases between. CDR3 DNA sequence: TGTGCCAGCCAGCAGGGGACCGTCTGGCTAGGAGCTTTCTTT. Its translation: CASQQGTVWLGAFF.

V and J are TRBV6-5 and TRBJ1-2; unclear D gene. The CDR3 loop spans 14 amino acids. Germline values: CDR1 MNHEY, CDR2 SVGAGI. The V gene lost 7 bases and the J gene lost 6 bases, with 18 bases spanning the gap. CDR3 bases: TGTGCCAGCACCCCCAACATCGGGAAGGATGGCTACACCTTC. Its translation: CASTPNIGKDGYTF.

This sequence joins TRBV9 and TRBJ2-5; 8 positions agree with TRBD2. The germline CDR1 and CDR2 sequences are SGDLS and YYNGEE. The V and J ends lost 1 base and 4 bases, in that order; junction bases with no gene match: 9. This CDR3 contains 16 residues. The CDR3 nucleotides read TGTGCCAGCAGCGTAAGTAGCGGGACCATAGGAGAGACCCAGTACTTC. This encodes CASSVSSGTIGETQYF.

This clone was detected only a few times. The chain couples TRBV9 to TRBJ1-1; D remains unclear. V lost 7 bases and J 5 bases, leaving 12 bases between the germline ends. Per germline, CDR1 SGDLS and CDR2 YYNGEE. The CDR3 totals 12 residues. CDR3 protein: CASRGRGTEAFF. CDR3 bases: TGTGCCAGCCGCGGGCGCGGGACTGAAGCTTTCTTT.

This clone occurred a few times. The V and J genes are TRBV7-3 and TRBJ1-2, with D possibly TRBD1 on 6 matching bases. Trimming left V 3 bases short and J 3 bases short, with 11 bases between. This CDR3 is 14 amino acids long. CDR1 and CDR2 (germline): SGHTA, FQGTGA. The DNA of the CDR3 is TGTGCCAGCAGCTTGGGGGCAGGAGACTATGGCTACACCTTC. The encoded protein is CASSLGAGDYGYTF. Complete variable domain (other parts from reference TRBV7-3 and TRBJ1-2): GAGVSQTPSNKVTEKGKYVELRCDPISGHTALYWYRQSLGQGPEFLIYFQGTGAADDSGLPNDRFFAVRPEGSVSTLKIQRTERGDSAVYLCASSLGAGDYGYTFGSGTRLTVV.

This clone was detected only once. The likely explanation is a read error, given a far larger clone one base away. V gene TRBV7-2 combines with J gene TRBJ2-7, with D possibly called TRBD1 or TRBD2 (5 bases each). From germline, CDR1 is SGHTA and CDR2 FQGNSA. This CDR3 region has 16 residues. V dropped 2 bases and J dropped 5 bases, with 19 bases sitting between them. The CDR3 protein is CASSLYPPGPEDEQYF. CDR3 nucleotides: TGTGCCAGCAGCTTATACCCCCCGGGGCCGGAGGACGAGCAGTACTTC.

The V and J genes are TRBV15 and TRBJ2-3; D is undetermined. The CDR3 has 14 residues. Germline CDR1 and CDR2: LNHNV and YYDKDF (reference sequence). V was trimmed by 7 bases and J by 2 bases, leaving 13 bases between them. CDR3 region: CATTRRPITDTQYF. The CDR3, as DNA: TGTGCCACCACAAGGCGCCCGATCACAGATACGCAGTATTTT.

This rearrangement joins TRBV11-2 to TRBJ1-4; TRBD1 matches at 10 bases. This CDR3 has 16 residues. The germline CDR1 and CDR2 sequences are SGHAT and FQNNGV. With V trimmed by 0 bases and J by 13 bases, 11 bases remained unmatched. The CDR3 is CASSLDLGTGATGLFF. In DNA form, the CDR3 reads TGTGCCAGCAGCTTAGATCTTGGGACAGGGGCGACAGGACTGTTTTTT.

This chain links TRBV7-9 with TRBJ1-4; the match to TRBD1 covers 9 bases. The CDR3 has 14 residues. Germline CDR1 reads SEHNR; CDR2 reads FQNEAQ (reference sequence). J gave up 8 bases and V 7 bases, and 8 bases lay outside the gene matches. The DNA for the CDR3 is TGTGCCAGCAACAGGGACAGGGCGGGGGAAAAACTGTTTTTT. Translated, it gives CASNRDRAGEKLFF.

The chain combines TRBV10-3 with TRBJ2-1; 10 bases are a match to TRBD2. In germline, CDR1 is ENHRY, CDR2 SYGVKD. V dropped 6 bases and J dropped 0; count of bases not matched to a gene: 2. This CDR3 comprises 15 residues. In nucleotides, the CDR3 is TGTGCCATCAGGCAGCGGGAGGGCTCCTACAATGAGCAGTTCTTC. Encoded protein: CAIRQREGSYNEQFF.

Regarding this clone: This is likely an artifact of a read error, given a far larger clone one base away. Other DNA sequences within the sample encode an identical CDR3. This rearrangement joins TRBV2 to TRBJ2-7; D might be TRBD1 or TRBD2, each matching 5 bases. The germline V gene encodes CDR1 SNHLY and CDR2 FYNNEI. This CDR3 is built from 13 residues. V was trimmed by 7 bases and J by 2 bases, leaving 12 bases between them. CDR3 in amino acids: CASTPGQTYEQYF. In DNA, the CDR3 is TGTGCCAGCACCCCGGGGCAGACCTACGAGCAGTACTTC.

This sequence joins TRBV6-1 and TRBJ1-1, with TRBD1 as a possible D gene (5 bases). Trimming shortened V by 3 bases and J by 10 bases, and 21 bases separated the two germline ends. The CDR3 has 15 amino acids. The germline gives CDR1 MNHNS, CDR2 SASEGT. In DNA form, the CDR3 reads TGTGCCAGCAGTGACCAGAATCGACAGCCCCGGAGAGCTTTCTTT. Protein: CASSDQNRQPRRAFF.

This chain connects TRBV7-9 to TRBJ2-1; TRBD1 might be the D (6 bases). Trimming took 6 bases from V and 7 from J, leaving 16 bases between them. The CDR3 runs to 14 residues. CDR1 and CDR2 (germline): SEHNR, FQNEAQ (reference sequence). DNA of the CDR3: TGTGCCAGCAGGTTACTCCGCAGGGGTAATGAGCAGTTCTTC. It translates to CASRLLRRGNEQFF.

This clone was picked up a small number of times. V is TRBV18 and J is TRBJ2-1; a weak D match, TRBD1 (5 bases). Between the trimmed V and J ends, which lost 3 bases and 2 bases, there was a span of 11 bases. This CDR3 comprises 15 residues. Per germline, CDR1 KGHSH and CDR2 LQKENI. The CDR3 DNA reads TGTGCCAGCTCACCGCAGGGCTCAACCTACAATGAGCAGTTCTTC. Translated: CASSPQGSTYNEQFF.